The 3 T cell receptor beta chains below come from one sample, sequenced in a study of blood T cell repertoires in COVID-19. The protocol was immunoSEQ multiplex PCR, while the TCRdb copy is restricted to in-frame clones and leaves out a portion. This table has around 300,000 clones, roughly 88% appearing once. The sample was peripheral blood. The receptors come from a woman in her 70s with acute or convalescent COVID-19.

The genes are TRBV5-1 and TRBJ2-1, with 14 bases matching TRBD2. The CDR3 extends over 16 amino acids. The germline CDR1 and CDR2 sequences are SGHRS and YFSETQ. The V and J ends lost 4 bases and 10 bases, in that order; junction bases with no gene match: 10. Written as DNA, the CDR3 is TGCGCCAGCAGCCCCCGACTAGCGGGGGGGCCCGGCGAGCAGTTCTTC. As protein: CASSPRLAGGPGEQFF.

The genes are TRBV6-4 and TRBJ1-6, with D maybe TRBD1 (6 bases). The CDR3 is 15 amino acids. Trimming shortened V by 0 bases and J by 10 bases, and 13 bases separated the two germline ends. CDR1 MRHNA and CDR2 SNTAGT come from the germline V gene. CDR3 amino acids: CASSDSSQGRSPLHF. CDR3 nucleotide sequence: TGTGCCAGCAGTGACTCGAGTCAGGGGAGATCACCCCTCCACTTT.

This chain uses TRBV19 with TRBJ2-3; TRBD1 is a possible D gene (5 bases). Trimming took 5 bases from V and 6 from J, leaving 9 bases between them. Germline values: CDR1 LNHDA, CDR2 SQIVND (reference sequence). The CDR3 sequence is 12 residues long. The CDR3 bases are TGTGCCAGTAGTGGGGCGTCGGATACGCAGTATTTT. Protein: CASSGASDTQYF.